One sample yielded the 5 T cell receptor beta chains listed below, sequenced in a study of T cells in Graves' hyperthyroidism and ophthalmopathy. Amplification of TCR beta CDR3 regions used RNA as the template. The HTBI set primed first-round TCR CDR3 RT-PCR. TCRdb reprocessed the multiplex PCR reads with MiXCR, giving one entry per CDR3 protein. This table has approximately 690,000 distinct CDR3 sequences, around 15% appearing once. Material: blood. The receptors come from a woman aged 45-65 years with Graves' ophthalmopathy.

This clonotype was recorded many times. V is TRBV6-5 and J is TRBJ2-7; no clear D gene. Germline loops: CDR1 MNHEY, CDR2 SVGAGI. Trimming left V 2 bases short and J 0 bases short, with 8 bases between. The CDR3 is made up of 14 amino acids. CDR3 amino acids: CASSYRQNSYEQYF. CDR3 coding DNA: TGTGCCAGCAGTTACAGGCAGAACTCCTACGAGCAGTACTTC.

This clonotype was found many times. The chain links TRBV28 to TRBJ1-5; 7 nucleotides match TRBD1. Germline V CDR1 and CDR2: MDHEN, SYDVKM. Trimming cost V 6 bases and J 3 bases; bases outside gene matches: 8. This CDR3 region has 15 residues. The CDR3 nucleotides are TGTGCCAGCAGGTCGGGACAGTCCCCCAATCAGCCCCAGCATTTT. This codes for CASRSGQSPNQPQHF.

This clonotype was counted a few times. This chain links TRBV24-1 with TRBJ2-1; 7 bases are a match to TRBD1. Per germline, CDR1 KGHDR and CDR2 SFDVKD. This CDR3 spans 16 amino acids. V dropped 3 bases and J dropped 2; count of bases not matched to a gene: 6. The CDR3 DNA is TGTGCCACCAGTGATAATGACAGGGCCCCCTACAATGAGCAGTTCTTC. Its translation is CATSDNDRAPYNEQFF.

In this sample, this clonotype turned up many times. The gene calls are TRBV3-1 and TRBJ1-5; TRBD1 might be the D (6 bases). The V and J ends lost 1 base and 5 bases respectively, with 12 bases between them. The CDR3 consists of 15 residues. In germline, CDR1 is LGHDT, CDR2 YNNKEL (reference sequence). CDR3 residues: CASSQVPGAYQPQHF. In DNA, the CDR3 is TGTGCCAGCAGCCAAGTCCCGGGGGCGTATCAGCCCCAGCATTTT.

The sample holds many counts of this clonotype. The chain links TRBV7-3 to TRBJ1-1; D is ambiguous. CDR1 and CDR2 (germline): SGHTA, FQGTGA. V lost 3 bases and J lost 4, with 9 bases in between. The CDR3 consists of 13 residues. The CDR3, as DNA: TGTGCCAGCAGCTTTAAGTCTGGCACTGAAGCTTTCTTT. This translates into CASSFKSGTEAFF.